These T cell receptor beta chains were read from a single sample in a study of CD8+CD57+ T cells in acquired aplastic anemia. TCRdb analysed the reads with MiXCR anew, one entry per CDR3 protein. Of 300,000 or so distinct CDR3 sequences detected, 45% to 65% appear once; the ten largest clones hold 1% to 1.5%. The sequenced sample was sorted CD4+, CD8+, or CD8+CD57+ T cells (not recorded which) from PBMCs. The receptors stem from a human donor with aplastic anemia. Both conserved end residues are part of each CDR3. The D gene is left open where the match is weak. The listing skips clone size in some rows; elsewhere it reads once, few, many or a size class.

TRBD2 TRBJ2-3 TRBV7-9 once CASSLGLAVTDTQYF TGTGCCAGCAGCTTAGGACTAGCGGTCACAGATACGCAGTATTTT
NA TRBJ2-2 TRBV11-3 NA CASIRGVTNTGELFF TGTGCCAGCATCAGGGGAGTGACCAACACCGGGGAGCTGTTTTTT
NA TRBJ1-3 TRBV29-1 many CSVVVPGNTIYF TGCAGCGTTGTAGTGCCCGGAAACACCATATATTTT
NA TRBJ1-1 TRBV7-9 NA CASSKTENTEAFF TGTGCCAGCAGCAAGACGGAAAACACTGAAGCTTTCTTT
NA TRBJ2-1 TRBV10-3 NA CAIAATGTSNNEQFF TGTGCCATCGCGGCAACCGGGACTTCAAACAATGAGCAGTTCTTC
NA TRBJ2-2 TRBV10-3 few CAISESYYGELFF TGTGCCATCAGTGAGTCCTATTACGGGGAGCTGTTTTTT
TRBD1 TRBJ2-5 TRBV7-2 once CASSIQQGAGTQYF TGTGCCAGCAGTATCCAACAGGGGGCGGGGACCCAGTACTTC
NA TRBJ1-1 TRBV18 many CASSPAKRTEAFF TGTGCCAGCTCACCCGCGAAGAGGACTGAAGCTTTCTTT
NA TRBJ2-1 TRBV5-1 many CASSPQDSFYNEQFF TGCGCCAGCAGCCCTCAGGACAGCTTCTACAATGAGCAGTTCTTC
TRBD2 TRBJ2-3 TRBV19 NA CASSPSSGGRASTDTQYF TGTGCCAGCTCACCGAGTTCAGGCGGGAGGGCTAGCACAGATACGCAGTATTTT
NA TRBJ2-2 TRBV20-1 many CSAKSPGRNTGELFF TGCAGTGCTAAAAGTCCAGGGAGGAACACCGGGGAGCTGTTTTTT
NA TRBJ2-3 TRBV5-1 NA CASSPNPNGVNADTQYF TGCGCCAGCAGCCCAAATCCAAACGGGGTGAACGCAGATACGCAGTATTTT
TRBD1 TRBJ1-6 TRBV7-2 NA CASSLWVPRQGSSPLHF TGTGCCAGCAGCTTATGGGTACCGAGACAGGGATCTTCACCCCTCCACTTT
TRBD1 TRBJ1-1 TRBV19 NA CASSIGTGDTEAFF TGTGCCAGTAGTATAGGGACAGGGGACACTGAAGCTTTCTTT
NA TRBJ2-7 TRBV10-2 few CASSEVGDSYEQYF TGCGCCAGCAGTGAAGTCGGGGACTCCTACGAGCAGTACTTC
TRBD2 TRBJ2-1 TRBV7-9 few CASRLEGLADNEQFF TGTGCCAGCCGGCTCGAGGGACTAGCGGATAATGAGCAGTTCTTC
TRBD1 TRBJ2-1 TRBV2 few CASRGQGYEQFF TGTGCCAGCAGAGGACAGGGCTACGAGCAGTTCTTC
NA TRBJ1-2 TRBV10-2 NA CASSEGPRQYGYTF TGCGCCAGCAGTGAGGGGCCAAGACAGTATGGCTACACCTTC
NA TRBJ2-7 TRBV7-9 NA CASSLAANGSSYEQYF TGTGCCAGCAGCTTAGCGGCTAACGGGAGTTCCTACGAGCAGTACTTC
NA TRBJ1-1 TRBV7-2 many CASSRQVGNTEAFF TGTGCCAGCAGCCGACAGGTGGGGAACACTGAAGCTTTCTTT
NA TRBJ2-2 TRBV7-6 NA CASRRGAGTNTGELFF TGTGCCAGCCGAAGGGGGGCAGGAACGAACACCGGGGAGCTGTTTTTT
NA TRBJ2-7 TRBV11-3 many CASSLESGSYYEQYF TGTGCCAGCAGCTTAGAATCCGGGAGCTACTACGAGCAGTACTTC
NA TRBJ2-2 TRBV3-1 NA CASSPGLAHTGELFF TGTGCCAGCAGCCCCGGTCTAGCACACACCGGGGAGCTGTTTTTT
NA TRBJ2-3 TRBV29-1 NA CSVEDPLLMPSQYF TGCAGCGTTGAAGACCCCCTCCTGATGCCTTCGCAGTATTTT
NA TRBJ1-1 TRBV10-2 NA CASSAGGSEAFF TGCGCCAGCAGTGCGGGAGGGTCTGAAGCTTTCTTT
TRBD2 TRBJ2-4 TRBV2 many CASSEPRLAGAKNIQYF TGTGCCAGCAGTGAACCCCGACTAGCGGGAGCCAAAAACATTCAGTACTTC
TRBD2 TRBJ2-7 TRBV10-3 NA CASSGNLAGEEYF TGTGCCAGCAGTGGGAATCTAGCGGGAGAAGAGTACTTC
TRBD2 TRBJ2-1 TRBV4-2 NA CASGQGSAGGFNEQFF TGTGCCAGCGGCCAAGGTTCTGCGGGAGGGTTCAATGAGCAGTTCTTC
NA TRBJ2-7 TRBV20-1 many CSASQISYEQYF TGCAGTGCTAGTCAGATCTCCTACGAGCAGTACTTC
NA TRBJ2-7 TRBV29-1 NA CSVVLEVSCEQYF TGCAGCGTGGTTTTGGAAGTGTCCTGCGAGCAGTACTTC
NA TRBJ2-1 TRBV7-3 NA CASSAAGTSNEQFF TGTGCCAGCAGCGCAGCCGGGACAAGCAATGAGCAGTTCTTC
NA TRBJ2-2 TRBV7-9 NA CASSGTIAGGELFF TGTGCCAGCAGCGGAACAATAGCTGGCGGGGAGCTGTTTTTT
TRBD1 TRBJ2-7 TRBV2 NA CASSLAGQGLYGQYF TGTGCCAGCAGCTTGGCGGGACAGGGCCTCTACGGGCAGTACTTC
NA TRBJ1-4 TRBV5-4 NA CASSLGPGRNEKLFF TGTGCCAGCAGCCTAGGGCCCGGGAGGAATGAAAAACTGTTTTTT
NA TRBJ1-5 TRBV20-1 NA CSAYDGSNQPQHF TGCAGTGCTTACGACGGTAGCAATCAGCCCCAGCATTTT